Listed below are T cell receptor beta chains from one sample, sequenced in a study of T cell responses to AZD1222 COVID-19 vaccine. The table came from immunoSEQ multiplex PCR; TCRdb's copy has only in-frame clones and leaves some out. The sample consists of around 77,000 clones, roughly 88% of them appearing once. The sequences come from peripheral blood, collected on day 0 of AZD1222 vaccination. The receptors stem from an adult in good health. Each CDR3 is given with its conserved first and last residue. The order of the fields is clone size, V gene, J gene, D gene, CDR3 DNA, CDR3 protein. A D gene is named only where the DNA matches it firmly. Clone size, where shown, is once, few, many, or a class for clones that have expanded.

clone_size: .; v_call: TRBV5-1; j_call: TRBJ1-1; d_call: .; cdr3_nt: TGCGCCAGCAGCCCAATGGGGCAGGGACGTAGGATTATGAACACTGAAGCTTTCTTT; cdr3_aa: CASSPMGQGRRIMNTEAFF
clone_size: .; v_call: TRBV9; j_call: TRBJ2-3; d_call: TRBD1; cdr3_nt: TGTGCCAGCAGCGTAGGGACAGGGGGCTCAGATACGCAGTATTTT; cdr3_aa: CASSVGTGGSDTQYF
clone_size: .; v_call: TRBV6-5; j_call: TRBJ2-1; d_call: TRBD1; cdr3_nt: TGTGCCAGCAGACTAGGGGGCGGCGATGAGCAGTTCTTC; cdr3_aa: CASRLGGGDEQFF
clone_size: .; v_call: TRBV7-2; j_call: TRBJ2-2; d_call: .; cdr3_nt: TGTGCCAGCAGCTTAACAGGGCCGAGGGAGCTGTTTTTT; cdr3_aa: CASSLTGPRELFF
clone_size: .; v_call: TRBV19; j_call: TRBJ2-1; d_call: .; cdr3_nt: TGTGCCAGTAGTATAGATCAGGTAGGGAATGAGCAGTTCTTC; cdr3_aa: CASSIDQVGNEQFF
clone_size: .; v_call: TRBV18; j_call: TRBJ2-3; d_call: .; cdr3_nt: TGTGCCAGCTCACCACTTTCCCCCGACACAGATACGCAGTATTTT; cdr3_aa: CASSPLSPDTDTQYF
clone_size: once; v_call: TRBV6-6; j_call: TRBJ1-2; d_call: .; cdr3_nt: TGTGCCAGCAGTTACTCGGACGGATCGACCGGTAGGGGCTACACCTTC; cdr3_aa: CASSYSDGSTGRGYTF
clone_size: .; v_call: TRBV30; j_call: TRBJ2-2; d_call: .; cdr3_nt: TGTGCCTGGAGCTCACAGAACACCGGGGAGCTGTTTTTT; cdr3_aa: CAWSSQNTGELFF
clone_size: once; v_call: TRBV6-4; j_call: TRBJ1-1; d_call: .; cdr3_nt: TGTGCCAGCGCCCGGCTGCAGAACACTGAAGCTTTCTTT; cdr3_aa: CASARLQNTEAFF
clone_size: .; v_call: TRBV5-1; j_call: TRBJ2-1; d_call: .; cdr3_nt: TGCGCCAGCAGCTTGGAACGGGGTTACTACAATGAGCAGTTCTTC; cdr3_aa: CASSLERGYYNEQFF
clone_size: .; v_call: TRBV18; j_call: TRBJ1-4; d_call: .; cdr3_nt: TGTGCCAGCTCACCACCGAACAAGGAGTTAAAACTGTTTTTT; cdr3_aa: CASSPPNKELKLFF
clone_size: .; v_call: TRBV6-6; j_call: TRBJ1-4; d_call: .; cdr3_nt: TGTGCCAGCAGTTACGGCTCAACTAATGAAAAACTGTTTTTT; cdr3_aa: CASSYGSTNEKLFF
clone_size: .; v_call: TRBV3-1/TRBV3-2; j_call: TRBJ2-7; d_call: TRBD2; cdr3_nt: TGTGCCAGCAGCCAAGGGTTGGGGAGGGACTACGAGCAGTACTTC; cdr3_aa: CASSQGLGRDYEQYF
clone_size: .; v_call: TRBV3-1/TRBV3-2; j_call: TRBJ2-2; d_call: .; cdr3_nt: TGTGCCAGCAGCCAAGGCAGGGGCACCGGGGAGCTGTTTTTT; cdr3_aa: CASSQGRGTGELFF
clone_size: .; v_call: TRBV5-1; j_call: TRBJ2-1; d_call: TRBD2; cdr3_nt: TGCGCCAGCAGCTTGGCAGCGGGAGTATCGAATGAGCAGTTCTTC; cdr3_aa: CASSLAAGVSNEQFF
clone_size: .; v_call: TRBV11-1; j_call: TRBJ1-2; d_call: .; cdr3_nt: TGTGCCAGCAGCCAGGAGTCCTATGGCTACACCTTC; cdr3_aa: CASSQESYGYTF